This TCR beta chain stems from a study of Graves' ophthalmopathy and Graves' hyperthyroidism (dated by TCRdb to 2016 to 2019). Regarding the research as a whole: Peripheral blood was collected at initial diagnosis, before any treatment. In total, 120 to 150 blood samples were TCR-sequenced: fewer than 50 ophthalmopathy, 75 hyperthyroidism and some 17 hyperthyroidism-to-ophthalmopathy patients. Following sample collection, hyperthyroidism patients were given methimazole at a starting dose of 30 mg daily, and ophthalmopathy patients were given high-dose intravenous methylprednisolone. To tell Graves' ophthalmopathy apart from Graves' hyperthyroidism, and to predict which patients would progress to ophthalmopathy, the study relied on TCR beta repertoire signatures. The independent validation cohort included 18 hyperthyroidism patients plus 17 patients who later progressed from hyperthyroidism to ophthalmopathy. To explore V-J signatures distinguishing ophthalmopathy from hyperthyroidism, a discovery set of roughly 98 patients (43 ophthalmopathy, 55 to 60 stable hyperthyroidism) was enrolled. The approximately 100 discovery patients were divided at random into training and test sets in a 7:3 ratio. In five to seven hyperthyroidism patients, T-cell repertoires of thyroid tissue and blood were compared. General findings and caveats noted by the study authors: Among expanded thyroid clonotypes with frequency above 0.001, most also showed up in blood, which suggests that blood repertoires may reflect the thyroid immune response. No statistical method was used to set the sample size in advance, and the investigators knew which group each participant was assigned to. In validation, the model predicted ophthalmopathy progression with 70.59% sensitivity and 72% to 80% specificity; fewer than 15 predicted patients were CT-confirmed with GO in a median of approximately 6.5 months. In cross-validation, the 13-signature model distinguished ophthalmopathy from stable hyperthyroidism with 85% to 90% sensitivity and roughly 81% specificity, and in the test set the corresponding values were roughly 80% and 76%.

Remarks on this clonotype: There is no known antigen for this receptor. The record has no base qualities; no much larger clone is one base away.

Ophthalmopathy patients were characterized by moderately to severely active disease, a Clinical Activity Score of at least 3, a NOSPECS grade of at least 4, and a disease duration under 3 months. Anyone with other autoimmune diseases, uncontrolled infections, pregnancy or lactation was excluded from the study. Diagnosis relied on clinical symptoms, serum thyroxine, TRAb, thyroid ultrasound and orbital computed tomography. PBMCs were isolated from about 9.2 ml of fresh peripheral blood by Ficoll-Paque density gradient centrifugation. Total RNA was extracted with Trizol reagent and quality-checked on an Agilent 2100 Bioanalyzer. For repertoire sequencing, TCR beta CDR3 regions were amplified from RNA transcripts. The first round was an RT-PCR using HTBI primers with the Qiagen OneStep RT-PCR kit, and this first round was followed by a second-round multiplex PCR, then size selection and purification. Sequencing of the libraries was carried out on an Illumina HiSeq2000 in paired-end mode with 100 bp reads. As for the authors' bioinformatics: SOAPnuke was used to process the reads, throwing out any read that had adapters, had uncalled bases, had a mean Phred below 15, or lacked an exact constant-primer or identifier match. High-quality paired reads were merged with COPE v1.2.5. Each unique nucleotide sequence was defined as a clonotype, and clonotypes were aligned to IMGT TRB V, D and J references with MiTCR v1.1. Only V-J combinations with frequency above 0.0001 were analysed, covering approximately 99% of repertoires. For each V-J combination, a TCR clonal expansion and chaos score was defined as the ratio of F50 clonal expansion to chaos observed in the TCRdist matrix. Welch's t-statistics and random forest were used to narrow the features down to approximately 13 V-J combinations, which were then fed into a naive Bayes classifier. Thyroid-blood repertoire similarity was quantified with the Morisita-Horn index. TCRdb redid the processing of the public reads, applying fastp at Q25 and MiXCR, and retained in-frame beta chains. Merged by CDR3 protein, the rows form single entries marked with the most common genes and DNA. What appears here as the V and J calls and clone size reflects TCRdb's work, not the paper's. This sample is represented by approximately 160,000 distinct CDR3 sequences; 35% to 50% of them were singletons. The ten largest clones represent roughly 9% of the sample.

What was sequenced was peripheral blood. The origin of this receptor is a young man with Graves' ophthalmopathy. Donor details come from another sample of the same person, matched by shared clones.

Read as DNA, the sequence is TGTGCCAGCGCCCGCGACAGGGTCTACGAGCAGTACTTC. This codes for CASARDRVYEQYF. The sequence joins TRBV6-2 or TRBV6-3 to TRBJ2-7; 7 central nucleotides agree with TRBD1. Via the germline V gene, CDR1 is MNHEY and CDR2 SVGEGT. Counted from cysteine to phenylalanine, this CDR3 has 13 amino acids. The DNA shown is the 39-base CDR3, in frame from base 1. Trimming leaves V shorter by 8 bases and J shorter by 3 bases, with the junction holding 7 bases beyond the gene matches.